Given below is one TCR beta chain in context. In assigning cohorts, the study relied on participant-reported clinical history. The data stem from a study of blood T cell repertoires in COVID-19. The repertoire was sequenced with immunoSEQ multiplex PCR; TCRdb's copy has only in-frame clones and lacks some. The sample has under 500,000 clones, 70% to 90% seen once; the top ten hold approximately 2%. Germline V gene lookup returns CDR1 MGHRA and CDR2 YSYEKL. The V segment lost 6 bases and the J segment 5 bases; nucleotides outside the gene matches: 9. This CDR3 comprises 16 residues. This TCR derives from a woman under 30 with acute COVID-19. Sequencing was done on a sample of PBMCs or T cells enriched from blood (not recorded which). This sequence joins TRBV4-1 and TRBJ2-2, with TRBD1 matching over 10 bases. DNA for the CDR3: TGCGCCAGCAGTCCATACCGGGACAGGGGAACCGGGGAGCTGTTTTTT. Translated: CASSPYRDRGTGELFF.